This T cell receptor (beta chain) was obtained from a study of shared clonotypes between healthy human individuals. Study information: Each donor's CD8 memory used one plate, CD8 naive two, each CD4 subset three. Study-level results: Shared across a handful of donors were around 5% of the naive CD4 clonotypes.

Repertoires were generated with immunoSEQ multiplex PCR, while TCRdb's copy carries only in-frame clones and drops some. The table lists over a million clones, approximately 80% of them singletons, with roughly 0.57% in the top ten. Of note for this clone: Its antigen is not known.

Adult Caucasians living in Nashville, Tennessee made up all of the donors. The CD4+ fraction was divided into a CD45RA+ naive subset and a CD45RA-negative memory subset. Trimming took off 9 bases at V and 2 bases at J, with 23 bases between the two ends. Looked up from germline, CDR1 is MDHEN and CDR2 is SYDVKM. CDR3 length equals 16 residues. The sequence came from a young man in good health. Some clones in this sample may be carry-over from other donors' samples. The V gene is TRBV28, the J gene TRBJ2-7, with D perhaps matching TRBD1 (7 bases). The sample consisted of memory CD4+ T cells from PBMCs. As to subset: CD45RA-negative fraction. In DNA form, the CDR3 reads TGTGCCAGTAACCCCTCGGAGGGACAGCGACCCTACGAGCAGTACTTC. Its protein is CASNPSEGQRPYEQYF.